These 8 T cell receptor beta chains were sequenced from one sample in a study of T cells after posttransplantation cyclophosphamide listed by TCRdb under 2016. This sample's treatment or condition label indicates: high-dose cyclophosphamide on days +3 and +4 as single-agent GVHD prophylaxis. For conditioning, the PTCy patients got busulfan and fludarabine, then a related or unrelated marrow graft, followed by cyclophosphamide on days +3 and +4. Receptor libraries were prepared by the immunoSEQ multiplex PCR assay. TCRdb carries this immuneACCESS record with in-frame sequences only. Its versions omit some clonotypes, under half of them owing to an unresolved V gene in the studies checked, with the rest unexplained. The sample comprises about 15,000 clones, and every one was counted more than once. The ten largest clones capture about 23% of the sample. The sample in question was PBMCs, obtained approximately 1,200 days after allogeneic stem cell transplant with posttransplant cyclophosphamide. All receptors come from a female patient in her forties who received an allogeneic stem cell transplant from a related donor, was CMV-positive, and had no GVHD. After a transplant, some T cells may be the graft donor's own cells.

The table lists this clone with many counts. The genes are TRBV9 and TRBJ2-5; 9 bases are shared with TRBD2. J gave up 1 base and V 0 bases, and 7 bases lay outside the gene matches. Per germline, CDR1 SGDLS and CDR2 YYNGEE. The CDR3 has 17 amino acids. In nucleotides, the CDR3 is TGTGCCAGCAGCGTAGATACTGCGGGGGGGATCCAAGAGACCCAGTACTTC. It translates to CASSVDTAGGIQETQYF. Looking up the rest from reference TRBV9 and TRBJ2-5 gives the full variable domain: DSGVTQTPKHLITATGQRVTLRCSPRSGDLSVYWYQQSLDQGLQFLIQYYNGEERAKGNILERFSAQQFPDLHSELNLSSLELGDSALYFCASSVDTAGGIQETQYFGPGTRLLVL.

There are a few counts of this clone. The chain employs TRBV20-1 and TRBJ1-1; no clear D. V lost 0 bases and J 5 bases, leaving 4 bases between the germline ends. CDR1 and CDR2 from the germline V gene are DFQATT and SNEGSKA (reference sequence). The CDR3 has 11 amino acids. CDR3: CSAREETEAFF. DNA for the CDR3: TGCAGTGCTAGAGAGGAGACTGAAGCTTTCTTT.

This clone was found many times. V is TRBV9 and J is TRBJ1-1; possibly TRBD1 for D (5 bases). The V end was cut by 0 bases, the J end by 0 bases, with 9 bases between. Germline loops: CDR1 SGDLS, CDR2 YYNGEE. This CDR3 contains 15 residues. DNA of the CDR3: TGTGCCAGCAGCGTAGATACAGGCCTGAACACTGAAGCTTTCTTT. Encoded protein: CASSVDTGLNTEAFF.

This clone was counted many times. The rearrangement joins TRBV11-2 to TRBJ1-3, with TRBD1 as a possible D gene (5 bases). From germline, CDR1 is SGHAT and CDR2 FQNNGV. This CDR3 is built from 14 residues. V was pared by 4 bases and J by 2 bases, with 9 bases between. CDR3 protein: CASSSRVAGNTIYF. The CDR3, as DNA: TGTGCCAGCAGCTCCAGGGTTGCTGGAAACACCATATATTTT.

In its sample, this clone was seen many times. The chain links TRBV15 to TRBJ1-1; D uncertain. The CDR3 is 12 amino acids. Germline CDR1 reads LNHNV; CDR2 reads YYDKDF (reference sequence). V shed 5 bases and J shed 7 bases, with 11 bases lying between them. The CDR3 DNA is TGTGCCACCAGCGCGGAGGGTGTTGAAGCTTTCTTT. Translating gives CATSAEGVEAFF.

The chain recombines TRBV9 with TRBJ2-7; 7 nucleotides agree with TRBD1. CDR3 length: 13 residues. V trimming: 3 bases; J trimming: 5 bases; junction bases outside the gene matches: 5. Germline CDR1 SGDLS, CDR2 YYNGEE. As DNA, the CDR3 is TGTGCCAGCAGCGCGAACGACAGGGACGAGCAGTACTTC. Translated, it gives CASSANDRDEQYF.

This clone was counted at least ten times. V and J are TRBV4-2 and TRBJ2-2; weak D call: TRBD1 (6 bases). The V end was cut by 4 bases, the J end by 4 bases, with 16 bases between. CDR1 and CDR2 (germline): LGHNA, YNFKEQ. CDR3 size: 16 residues. CDR3 nucleotides: TGTGCCAGCAGCCGACACCTCGACAGGCCCACCGGGGAGCTGTTTTTT. Translating gives CASSRHLDRPTGELFF.

This clone was picked up a small number of times. The chain recombines TRBV5-1 with TRBJ2-7; 11 bases map to TRBD2. Germline V gene sequence: CDR1 SGHRS, CDR2 YFSETQ. The junction had 3 bases not matched to a gene; V was cut back by 3 bases and J by 1 base. The CDR3 has 15 residues. The CDR3 reads CASSSLAGGSYEQYF. CDR3 nucleotide sequence: TGCGCCAGCAGCTCCCTAGCGGGGGGTTCCTACGAGCAGTACTTC.